These 28 T cell receptor beta chains share one sample of origin, sequenced in a study of technical replicates of blood from a handful of donors. The protocol was immunoSEQ multiplex PCR, while the TCRdb copy is restricted to in-frame clones and leaves out a portion. Of some 58,000 clones in the sample, about 93% were seen once. Material: T cells isolated from PBMCs. The receptors originated from a human donor in good health.

The V gene is TRBV6-5, the J gene TRBJ2-5; D ambiguous. Germline values: CDR1 MNHEY, CDR2 SVGAGI. Between the trimmed V and J ends, which lost 6 bases and 4 bases, there was a span of 15 bases. CDR3 length: 14 amino acids. Here the CDR3 reads CASRSTAVVETQYF. CDR3 sequence (DNA): TGTGCCAGCAGGTCAACCGCGGTGGTAGAGACCCAGTACTTC.

V gene TRBV7-6 combines with J gene TRBJ2-1, with 8 bases aligning to TRBD2. Germline values: CDR1 SGHVS, CDR2 FNYEAQ. Germline trimming cut 6 bases from V and 5 bases from J; bases unmatched to any gene: 15. This CDR3 is built from 17 residues. CDR3 in amino acids: CASSPFAISGADNEQFF. The CDR3 region has the DNA TGTGCCAGCAGTCCCTTCGCGATTAGCGGGGCTGACAATGAGCAGTTCTTC.

This clone was counted a single time. The rearrangement joins TRBV5-1 to TRBJ1-1, with D possibly matching TRBD1 (6 bases). The V gene's germline CDR1 is SGHRS and CDR2 YFSETQ. This CDR3 contains 17 residues. With 1 base removed from V and 5 bases from J, the gap between germline ends came to 21 bases. CDR3 in amino acids: CASSLILGTGKMTEAFF. In nucleotides, the CDR3 is TGCGCCAGCAGCTTGATCCTTGGAACAGGGAAAATGACTGAAGCTTTCTTT. Complete variable domain (other parts from reference TRBV5-1 and TRBJ1-1): KAGVTQTPRYLIKTRGQQVTLSCSPISGHRSVSWYQQTPGQGLQFLFEYFSETQRNKGNFPGRFSGRQFSNSRSEMNVSTLELGDSALYLCASSLILGTGKMTEAFFGQGTRLTVV.

The chain has TRBV15 and TRBJ2-7, with 10 bases matching TRBD2. CDR1 is LNHNV and CDR2 is YYDKDF in the germline V gene (reference sequence). With V trimmed by 2 bases and J by 6 bases, 25 bases remained unmatched. This CDR3 has 21 amino acids. The CDR3 protein is CATSRSTGTAGTSESLREQYF. The DNA of the CDR3 is TGTGCCACCAGCAGATCGACCGGGACAGCCGGGACTAGCGAGTCGTTGCGCGAGCAGTACTTC.

The gene calls are TRBV5-4 and TRBJ1-1, with 7 bases that match TRBD1. Germline V gives CDR1 SGHNT, CDR2 YYREEE (reference sequence). This CDR3 comprises 14 residues. V shed 5 bases and J 4 bases; nucleotides not matched to a gene: 8. CDR3: CASSSQGTGTEAFF. In DNA, the CDR3 is TGTGCCAGCAGTTCACAGGGGACGGGCACTGAAGCTTTCTTT.

This sequence joins TRBV10-3 and TRBJ1-1; perhaps TRBD1 as D (5 bases). This CDR3 region has 13 residues. Trimming stripped 7 bases from V and 4 bases from J, with 13 bases between. Looked up from germline, CDR1 is ENHRY and CDR2 is SYGVKD. The CDR3 loop is CAIKGAGGTEAFF. For the CDR3, the DNA is TGTGCCATCAAAGGTGCGGGGGGCACTGAAGCTTTCTTT.

The chain recombines TRBV6-5 with TRBJ2-1; D perhaps matches TRBD2 (5 bases). The CDR3 loop spans 14 amino acids. Per germline, CDR1 MNHEY and CDR2 SVGAGI. V lost 0 bases and J lost 7, with 10 bases in between. CDR3 sequence reads: CASSYSSSGNEQFF. Written as DNA, the CDR3 is TGTGCCAGCAGTTACTCGTCCAGCGGTAATGAGCAGTTCTTC.

This chain joins TRBV14 and TRBJ2-5; 8 bases map to TRBD2. The CDR3 is 11 residues long. V lost 4 bases, J lost 9 bases, and 1 base stayed unmatched. The V gene's germline CDR1 is SGHDN and CDR2 FVKESK. CDR3: CASSPGGAQYF. The CDR3 coding sequence is TGTGCCAGCAGCCCCGGGGGGGCCCAGTACTTC.

The gene calls are TRBV5-1 and TRBJ2-3; 8 positions match TRBD2. The V gene end was trimmed by 0 bases and the J gene end by 2 bases; junction bases not matched to a gene: 2. CDR1 SGHRS and CDR2 YFSETQ come from the germline V gene. The CDR3 is 15 amino acids. The chain's CDR3 is CASSLERGFTDTQYF. DNA of the CDR3: TGCGCCAGCAGCTTGGAGCGGGGGTTCACAGATACGCAGTATTTT.

CDR3 bases: TGCGCCAGCAGCCCTTCGGGCTGGGGGACAGGGAACACCGGGGAGCTGTTTTTT. The encoded protein is CASSPSGWGTGNTGELFF. The chain is built from TRBV5-1 and TRBJ2-2; 8 bases line up with TRBD1. The CDR3 sequence is 18 residues long. The V gene end was trimmed by 4 bases and the J gene end by 1 base; junction bases not matched to a gene: 12. The germline V gene encodes CDR1 SGHRS and CDR2 YFSETQ.

This chain links TRBV6-5 with TRBJ1-3; D ambiguous. The germline V gene encodes CDR1 MNHEY and CDR2 SVGAGI. V lost 2 bases and J lost 0, with 11 bases in between. CDR3 length: 16 amino acids. The CDR3 DNA is TGTGCCAGCAGTTACGCCCGCTACGCCTCTGGAAACACCATATATTTT. Encoded protein: CASSYARYASGNTIYF.

V and J are TRBV7-2 and TRBJ1-2; 8 bases line up with TRBD1. CDR3 length: 14 amino acids. Germline CDR1 and CDR2: SGHTA and FQGNSA. Trimming removed 5 bases from V and 3 bases from J; junction bases left unmatched: 5. The DNA for the CDR3 is TGTGCCAGCAGCCTCCCGGGACAGGACTATGGCTACACCTTC. This sequence encodes CASSLPGQDYGYTF.

The gene calls are TRBV5-1 and TRBJ1-2; D gene uncertain. Germline V lookup: CDR1 SGHRS, CDR2 YFSETQ. The CDR3 has 14 residues. The V end lost 0 bases, the J end lost 0 bases, and 6 bases lay between the germline ends. This CDR3 is CASSLAPANYGYTF. The CDR3 bases are TGCGCCAGCAGCTTGGCACCGGCTAACTATGGCTACACCTTC.

V is TRBV5-1 and J is TRBJ1-1, with 10 bases that match TRBD1. The CDR3 has 13 residues. Germline V lookup: CDR1 SGHRS, CDR2 YFSETQ. The junction had 7 bases not matched to a gene; V was cut back by 4 bases and J by 10 bases. CDR3 in amino acids: CASSPRQGARAFF. The CDR3 nucleotides read TGCGCCAGCAGCCCGAGACAGGGGGCTAGAGCTTTCTTT. Combining the CDR3 with reference TRBV5-1 and TRBJ1-1 gives the whole variable domain KAGVTQTPRYLIKTRGQQVTLSCSPISGHRSVSWYQQTPGQGLQFLFEYFSETQRNKGNFPGRFSGRQFSNSRSEMNVSTLELGDSALYLCASSPRQGARAFFGQGTRLTVV.

The V and J genes are TRBV5-1 and TRBJ2-1; 11 positions agree with TRBD2. The CDR3 spans 17 residues. Trimming at V came to 4 bases and at J to 6 bases, leaving 12 bases not matched to a gene. The germline gives CDR1 SGHRS, CDR2 YFSETQ. CDR3 nucleotides: TGCGCCAGCAGCGGGGGACTAGCGGCCGGGGGGTTCAATGAGCAGTTCTTC. Translating it yields CASSGGLAAGGFNEQFF.

The rearrangement uses TRBV5-6 and TRBJ2-2, with 10 positions matching TRBD1. V was pared by 5 bases and J by 5 bases, with 9 bases of the junction left unmatched. The CDR3 consists of 16 residues. Germline CDR1 reads SGHDT; CDR2 reads YYEEEE. The CDR3 DNA reads TGTGCCAGCAGGCTAGACAGGGGGCAGGTGACCGGGGAGCTGTTTTTT. Amino acids: CASRLDRGQVTGELFF.

J is TRBJ2-4 and V is TRBV5-1; 12 bases fit TRBD1. V lost 5 bases, J lost 9 bases, and 6 bases stayed unmatched. Germline V gene data show CDR1 as SGHRS and CDR2 as YFSETQ. The CDR3 sequence is 14 residues long. The CDR3 region is CASSTGTGGFIQYF. The CDR3, as DNA: TGCGCCAGCAGTACCGGGACAGGGGGCTTCATTCAGTACTTC.

V is TRBV11-2 and J is TRBJ2-6; D might be TRBD2 (5 bases). Trimming removed 4 bases at V and 0 bases at J, with 19 bases between. The CDR3 length is 19 residues. The germline V gene encodes CDR1 SGHAT and CDR2 FQNNGV. The CDR3, as DNA: TGTGCCAGCAGCTCACTGGCGGGTATGGGAAGCTCTGGGGCCAACGTCCTGACTTTC. Translated: CASSSLAGMGSSGANVLTF.

This clone was detected only once. This sequence joins TRBV6-5 and TRBJ2-3; possibly TRBD1 for D (6 bases). The V gene lost 6 bases and the J gene lost 2 bases, with 9 bases spanning the gap. This CDR3 spans 13 amino acids. In germline, CDR1 is MNHEY, CDR2 SVGAGI. The CDR3 is CASSRDTTDTQYF. CDR3 DNA sequence: TGTGCCAGCAGCCGGGACACCACAGATACGCAGTATTTT.

V gene TRBV12-5 combines with J gene TRBJ1-1, with D perhaps matching TRBD1 (5 bases). CDR1 LGHNT and CDR2 FRNRAP come from the germline V gene. The CDR3 sequence is 15 residues long. V lost 5 bases and J lost 0, with 13 bases in between. The CDR3 DNA reads TGTGCTAGTGGTCCCCCGGGACTCATGAACACTGAAGCTTTCTTT. Amino acid sequence: CASGPPGLMNTEAFF.

The genes are TRBV28 and TRBJ2-7, with TRBD1 identical over 7 bases. The J segment lost 4 bases and the V segment lost 5 bases, leaving 11 bases of the junction unmatched. This CDR3 has 15 amino acids. The germline V gene encodes CDR1 MDHEN and CDR2 SYDVKM. The CDR3: CASSPAINRGYEQYF. CDR3 DNA: TGTGCCAGCAGTCCTGCCATAAACAGGGGTTACGAGCAGTACTTC. The whole variable domain, remainder taken from reference TRBV28 and TRBJ2-7, is DVKVTQSSRYLVKRTGEKVFLECVQDMDHENMFWYRQDPGLGLRLIYFSYDVKMKEKGDIPEGYSVSREKKERFSLILESASTNQTSMYLCASSPAINRGYEQYFGPGTRLTVT.

The chain is built from TRBV6-6 and TRBJ2-3; maybe TRBD1 (7 bases). V shed 2 bases and J shed 5 bases, with 11 bases lying between them. Germline CDR1 is MNHNY and CDR2 is SVGAGI (reference sequence). CDR3 size: 14 residues. CDR3 DNA sequence: TGTGCCAGCAGTTACACGCAGGGGGGAGATACGCAGTATTTT. Amino acid sequence: CASSYTQGGDTQYF.

The genes are TRBV5-4 and TRBJ1-5, with D tentatively TRBD1 (6 bases). Trimming left V 2 bases short and J 9 bases short, with 15 bases between. CDR1 is SGHNT, CDR2 YYREEE, per germline (reference sequence). CDR3 length: 14 amino acids. The CDR3 DNA reads TGTGCCAGCAGCTTACAGGGAGAAAGTGGGCCCCAGCATTTT. Residues: CASSLQGESGPQHF.

This chain links TRBV29-1 with TRBJ2-7; D uncertain. The CDR3 has 14 residues. V was cut by 5 bases and J by 2 bases, with 16 bases left in between. The germline CDR1 and CDR2 sequences are SQVTM and ANQGSEA. The CDR3 loop reads CSVRVTATTYEQYF. CDR3 nucleotides: TGCAGCGTTCGGGTGACGGCCACTACCTACGAGCAGTACTTC.

The chain recombines TRBV10-3 with TRBJ2-7, with 14 bases matching TRBD2. The V and J ends lost 0 bases and 5 bases, in that order; junction bases with no gene match: 6. The CDR3 contains 17 residues. The germline gives CDR1 ENHRY, CDR2 SYGVKD. The CDR3, as DNA: TGTGCCATCAGTGAGTCGGGGACTAGCGGGAGTCCCCACGAGCAGTACTTC. Protein sequence: CAISESGTSGSPHEQYF.

The rearrangement uses TRBV5-1 and TRBJ2-3; TRBD1 aligns across 10 bases. The CDR3 runs to 17 residues. V shed 5 bases, J shed 5 bases, and the junction held 14 bases outside the gene matches. Per germline, CDR1 SGHRS and CDR2 YFSETQ. Here the CDR3 DNA reads TGCGCCAGCAGACTGAGGGACAGGGGCCGTTGGGGAGATACGCAGTATTTT. It codes for CASRLRDRGRWGDTQYF.

The chain uses TRBV6-5 and TRBJ2-1, with D perhaps TRBD1 (6 bases). This CDR3 comprises 15 residues. Germline V lookup: CDR1 MNHEY, CDR2 SVGAGI. Deletions cut 6 bases from V and 0 bases from J, with 12 bases between. CDR3 protein: CASRDSHRSYNEQFF. CDR3 DNA: TGTGCCAGCAGGGACAGTCATCGCTCCTACAATGAGCAGTTCTTC.

This chain connects TRBV28 to TRBJ2-7, with D possibly being TRBD1 (6 bases). The CDR3 is 11 amino acids. With 10 bases removed from V and 9 bases from J, the gap between germline ends came to 16 bases. Germline values: CDR1 MDHEN, CDR2 SYDVKM. Here the CDR3 DNA reads TGTGCCACCTCGACAGTAGGGGGGCAGTACTTC. This codes for CATSTVGGQYF. Supplemented by reference TRBV28 and TRBJ2-7, the full variable domain reads DVKVTQSSRYLVKRTGEKVFLECVQDMDHENMFWYRQDPGLGLRLIYFSYDVKMKEKGDIPEGYSVSREKKERFSLILESASTNQTSMYLCATSTVGGQYFGPGTRLTVT.